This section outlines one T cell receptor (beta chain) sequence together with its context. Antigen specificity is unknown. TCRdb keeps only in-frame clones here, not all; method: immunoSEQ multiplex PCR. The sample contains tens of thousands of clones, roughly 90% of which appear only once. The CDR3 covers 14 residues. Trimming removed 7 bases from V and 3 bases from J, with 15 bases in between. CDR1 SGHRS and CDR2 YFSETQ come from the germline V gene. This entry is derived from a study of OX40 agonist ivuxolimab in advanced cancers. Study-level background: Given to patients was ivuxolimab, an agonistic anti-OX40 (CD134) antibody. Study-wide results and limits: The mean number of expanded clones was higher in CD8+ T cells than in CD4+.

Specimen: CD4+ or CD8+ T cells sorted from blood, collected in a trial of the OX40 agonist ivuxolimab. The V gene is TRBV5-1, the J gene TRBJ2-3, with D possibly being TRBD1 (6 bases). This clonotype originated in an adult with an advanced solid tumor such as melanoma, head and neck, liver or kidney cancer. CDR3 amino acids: CASQQQGLTDTQYF. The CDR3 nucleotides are TGCGCCAGCCAGCAACAGGGATTGACAGATACGCAGTATTTT.